This entry lists 25 T cell receptor beta chains sequenced from one sample in a study of blood T cells in healthy people across ages. Through a sample-barcoded 5' primer and a J-beta primer mix, a second PCR was run for roughly 7 to 11 cycles. From the 5' RACE reads, TCRdb called clonotypes with MiXCR, one entry per CDR3 protein. This table holds 1.4 million to 1.5 million distinct CDR3 sequences, 42% found once. Sequenced material: blood. These receptors were taken from a woman aged 18-30 years in good health.

The chain carries TRBV21-1 and TRBJ1-2; the table's D call of TRBD1 was not tested on the DNA. TRBV21-1 is shown as a pseudogene. This CDR3 comprises 15 residues. In nucleotides, the CDR3 is TGTGCCAGCAGCAAAAGGGGACAGTCTGGGTATGGCTACACCTTC. Encoded protein: CASSKRGQSGYGYTF.

This rearrangement joins TRBV3-1 to TRBJ2-3, with 8 bases matching TRBD1. J lost 1 base, V lost 4 bases, and 10 bases had no gene match. The CDR3 has 17 amino acids. In germline, CDR1 is LGHDT, CDR2 YNNKEL (reference sequence). The chain's CDR3 is CASSRRGTTGGTDTQYF. The CDR3 DNA is TGTGCCAGCAGCCGCCGTGGGACGACAGGGGGCACAGATACGCAGTATTTT.

This clonotype was seen more than once but under ten times. V is TRBV20-1 and J is TRBJ2-4; maybe TRBD1 (8 bases). From germline, CDR1 is DFQATT and CDR2 SNEGSKA (reference sequence). The CDR3 is made up of 14 amino acids. V lost 6 bases and J lost 9, with 21 bases in between. The CDR3 region is CSAQGAGAIGIQYF. As DNA, the CDR3 is TGCAGTGCCCAGGGGGCGGGGGCTATAGGCATTCAGTACTTC.

This clonotype was detected a few times. The rearrangement joins TRBV15 to TRBJ2-7; D is perhaps TRBD2 (5 bases). The germline gives CDR1 LNHNV, CDR2 YYDKDF (reference sequence). The CDR3 sequence is 14 residues long. Trimming left V 1 base short and J 2 bases short, with 9 bases between. The CDR3 DNA sequence: TGTGCCACCAGCAGAGGTGAGGGCACCTACGAGCAGTACTTC. Translating it yields CATSRGEGTYEQYF.

The chain uses TRBV7-9 and TRBJ2-1, with 15 bases lining up with TRBD2. Germline V lookup: CDR1 SEHNR, CDR2 FQNEAQ (reference sequence). J gave up 6 bases and V 5 bases, and 14 bases lay outside the gene matches. The CDR3 length is 19 residues. The CDR3 DNA follows: TGTGCCAGCAGCCCCGAGCCGGGACTAGCGGGAGGAGTTGGCAATGAGCAGTTCTTC. Protein: CASSPEPGLAGGVGNEQFF.

This sequence joins TRBV5-1 and TRBJ2-5; 8 bases agree with TRBD1. The J call may be mistaken, given a closer DNA end match to TRBJ2-7. Germline lookup yields CDR1 SGHRS and CDR2 YFSETQ. The CDR3 spans 14 residues. The DNA of the CDR3 is TGCGCCAGCAGCGAGGACAGGGAAACCTACGAGCAGTACTTC. Protein: CASSEDRETYEQYF.

The chain couples TRBV6-5 to TRBJ1-1, with a tentative D call TRBD1 (5 bases). Germline assignment: CDR1 MNHEY and CDR2 SVGAGI. Trimming cost V 4 bases and J 3 bases, with 12 bases left between them. The CDR3 runs 14 residues. CDR3 sequence (DNA): TGTGCCAGCAGTTCAATTCAGGGCTACACTGAAGCTTTCTTT. Its translation is CASSSIQGYTEAFF.

The chain uses TRBV12-3 or TRBV12-4 and TRBJ1-1; the D is unclear. The CDR3 contains 15 residues. The ends were cut back, 4 bases at V and 5 bases at J, with 17 bases in the middle. CDR3 in DNA: TGTGCCAGCAGTTCACCCAACAGTCATTCGACTGAAGCTTTCTTT. As protein: CASSSPNSHSTEAFF.

J is TRBJ1-4 and V is TRBV12-3 or TRBV12-4; 7 positions match TRBD1. The J segment lost 2 bases and the V segment lost 6 bases, leaving 3 bases of the junction unmatched. The CDR3 covers 14 residues. CDR3 sequence (DNA): TGTGCCAGCAGAGAGGGACAGACTAATGAAAAACTGTTTTTT. Translation gives CASREGQTNEKLFF.

V is TRBV14 and J is TRBJ2-1, with a possible D match to TRBD2 (5 bases). The J call may be faulty, since TRBJ2-7 better matches the DNA end. The CDR3 totals 15 residues. Germline lookup yields CDR1 SGHDN and CDR2 FVKESK. CDR3 nucleotides: TGTGCCAGCAGCCGGAATGAGGACTCCTACAATGAGCAGTACTTC. As protein: CASSRNEDSYNEQYF.

The genes are TRBV29-1 and TRBJ2-5; the D is unclear. V was cut by 3 bases and J by 1 base, with 18 bases left in between. This CDR3 contains 16 residues. Germline values: CDR1 SQVTM, CDR2 ANQGSEA. CDR3 coding DNA: TGCAGCGTTGACCCAGCCTACGAACCAACCCAAGAGACCCAGTACTTC. Amino acids: CSVDPAYEPTQETQYF.

The CDR3 spells CASSLGVGVTQYF. Here the CDR3 DNA reads TGTGCCAGCAGTTTGGGGGTGGGAGTTACGCAGTATTTT. The chain joins TRBV27 to TRBJ2-3; the D call may be TRBD1 or TRBD2 (5 bases each). Trimming removed 3 bases from V and 8 bases from J, with 12 bases in between. CDR1 and CDR2 (germline): MNHEY, SMNVEV (reference sequence). There are 13 residues in the CDR3.

The chain is built from TRBV6-5 and TRBJ2-3, with 8 bases fitting TRBD2. J lost 2 bases, V lost 5 bases, and 6 bases had no gene match. The CDR3 runs to 15 residues. Germline CDR1 MNHEY, CDR2 SVGAGI. Here the CDR3 DNA reads TGTGCCAGCAGTCCGACTAGCGTTCTCACAGATACGCAGTATTTT. As protein: CASSPTSVLTDTQYF.

The gene calls are TRBV10-3 and TRBJ2-7; 7 bases align to TRBD2. CDR1 and CDR2 from the germline V gene are ENHRY and SYGVKD. The CDR3 consists of 16 residues. V lost 4 bases to trimming and J lost 3 bases; unmatched junction nucleotides: 12. CDR3 DNA sequence: TGTGCCATCAGTGGAGCGGGAAAGGGCCTCGACTACGAGCAGTACTTC. Its translation is CAISGAGKGLDYEQYF.

This clonotype came up once. The J gene is TRBJ2-7, the V gene TRBV18; D is perhaps TRBD1 or TRBD2 (5 bases each). CDR1 is KGHSH, CDR2 LQKENI, per germline. The CDR3 spans 16 residues. V shed 6 bases and J shed 3 bases, with 21 bases lying between them. CDR3 sequence reads: CASSPQWGTPDYEQYF. The DNA for the CDR3 is TGTGCCAGCTCCCCCCAATGGGGGACCCCTGACTACGAGCAGTACTTC.

The chain is built from TRBV5-1 and TRBJ2-1; 10 nucleotides line up with TRBD2. J lost 2 bases, V lost 1 base, and 3 bases had no gene match. The CDR3 covers 16 residues. Germline loops: CDR1 SGHRS, CDR2 YFSETQ. The CDR3 DNA reads TGCGCCAGCAGCTTGACTAGCGGGACTACCTACAATGAGCAGTTCTTC. Amino acids: CASSLTSGTTYNEQFF.

Only a few counts were recorded for this clonotype. The chain uses TRBV6-6 and TRBJ1-1, with D unclear. CDR1 and CDR2 from the germline V gene are MNHNY and SVGAGI (reference sequence). V was trimmed by 7 bases and J by 7 bases, leaving 22 bases between them. The CDR3 length is 15 residues. CDR3 DNA sequence: TGTGCCAGCACGCCACATAGTGGATGGAGTTTTGAAGCTTTCTTT. Amino acids: CASTPHSGWSFEAFF.

This chain uses TRBV6-6 with TRBJ2-7; TRBD1 matches at 8 bases. The CDR3 runs 13 residues. Germline V gene sequence: CDR1 MNHNY, CDR2 SVGAGI (reference sequence). After removal of 11 bases from V and 4 bases from J, the junction contained 10 bases not matched to a gene. The CDR3 loop is CAVGGQVGYEQYF. CDR3 nucleotides: TGTGCCGTAGGGGGACAGGTGGGTTACGAGCAGTACTTC.

V and J are TRBV3-1 and TRBJ1-2, with TRBD1 matching over 9 bases. The junction had 4 bases not matched to a gene; V was cut back by 4 bases and J by 4 bases. There are 14 residues in the CDR3. CDR1 is LGHDT and CDR2 is YNNKEL in the germline V gene (reference sequence). The CDR3 bases are TGTGCCAGCAGCCCAACACAGGGGGCCTATGGCTACACCTTC. Its translation is CASSPTQGAYGYTF.

A remark on this clonotype: An end of the junction differs from the germline gene, which may be a read error. V and J are TRBV4-2 and TRBJ2-3; D possibly corresponds to TRBD1 (6 bases). There are 15 residues in the CDR3. Germline loops: CDR1 LGHNA, CDR2 YNFKEQ. The CDR3 coding sequence is TGTGCCGGCAGCCCAGGGGCGTCTAGCACAGATACGCAGTATTTT. Translation: CAGSPGASSTDTQYF.

The chain couples TRBV25-1 to TRBJ1-1; tentatively, D is TRBD1 (6 bases). The CDR3 is 18 amino acids. Germline assignment: CDR1 MGHDK and CDR2 SYGVNS. V was clipped by 0 bases and J by 0 bases, with 17 bases between them. The CDR3 spells CASSEYLTGDHMNTEAFF. The CDR3 nucleotides read TGTGCCAGCAGTGAATATTTGACAGGAGACCACATGAACACTGAAGCTTTCTTT.

A few counts support this clonotype. J is TRBJ2-5 and V is TRBV7-2; the D is unclear. CDR1 SGHTA and CDR2 FQGNSA come from the germline V gene. This CDR3 is 14 amino acids long. Trimming took 2 bases from V and 1 from J, leaving 8 bases between them. Written as DNA, the CDR3 is TGTGCCAGCAGCTTATCTAGGCCCCAAGAGACCCAGTACTTC. Encoded protein: CASSLSRPQETQYF.

This clonotype was counted a few times. The rearrangement uses TRBV5-1 and TRBJ2-1, with TRBD2 matching over 9 bases. Germline V gives CDR1 SGHRS, CDR2 YFSETQ. V shed 4 bases, J shed 7 bases, and the junction held 3 bases outside the gene matches. The CDR3 spans 13 residues. The CDR3 DNA is TGCGCCAGCAGCGTACTAGCGGGTAATGAGCAGTTCTTC. This gives the protein CASSVLAGNEQFF.

The chain carries TRBV28 and TRBJ1-1; the match to TRBD1 covers 10 bases. Trimming cost V 8 bases and J 11 bases; bases outside gene matches: 14. This CDR3 is built from 14 residues. In germline, CDR1 is MDHEN, CDR2 SYDVKM. CDR3 sequence: CASGGRTGGLVAFF. As DNA, the CDR3 is TGTGCCAGCGGAGGAAGGACAGGGGGTTTAGTGGCTTTCTTT.

The CDR3 reads CASSPLMGANTEAFF. CDR3 DNA: TGCGCCAGCAGCCCACTTATGGGGGCGAACACTGAAGCTTTCTTT. The rearrangement joins TRBV5-1 to TRBJ1-1, with a weak D call TRBD1 (6 bases). This CDR3 region has 15 residues. Germline CDR1 reads SGHRS; CDR2 reads YFSETQ. V lost 4 bases, J lost 1 base, and 14 bases lay in between.